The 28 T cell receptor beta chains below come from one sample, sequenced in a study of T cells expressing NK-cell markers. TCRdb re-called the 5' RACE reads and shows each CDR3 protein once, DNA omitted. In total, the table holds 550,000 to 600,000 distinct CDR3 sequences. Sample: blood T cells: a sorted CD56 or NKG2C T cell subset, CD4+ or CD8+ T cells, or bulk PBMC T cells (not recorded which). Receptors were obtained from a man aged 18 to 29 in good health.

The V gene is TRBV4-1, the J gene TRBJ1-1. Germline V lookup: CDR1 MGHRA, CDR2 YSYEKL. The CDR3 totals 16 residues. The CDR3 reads CASSQAWTAARTEAFF.

CDR3 region: CASSPISGINTGELFF. The V gene is TRBV18, the J gene TRBJ2-2; the TCRdb D gene call, TRBD2, has no DNA to confirm it. This CDR3 region has 16 residues. Germline V gene sequence: CDR1 KGHSH, CDR2 LQKENI.

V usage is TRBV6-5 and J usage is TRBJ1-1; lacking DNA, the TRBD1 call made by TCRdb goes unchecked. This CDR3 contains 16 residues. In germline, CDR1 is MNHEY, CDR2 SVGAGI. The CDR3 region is CASSRPGQGAGTEAFF.

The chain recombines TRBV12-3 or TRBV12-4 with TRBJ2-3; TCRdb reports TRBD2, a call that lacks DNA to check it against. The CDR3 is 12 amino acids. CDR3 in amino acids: CASQGGVNTQYF.

The CDR3 here is CSAKTGQGIGNEQFF. This chain connects TRBV20-1 to TRBJ2-1; TCRdb reports TRBD1, a call that lacks DNA to check it against. The CDR3 is made up of 15 amino acids. From germline, CDR1 is DFQATT and CDR2 SNEGSKA (reference sequence).

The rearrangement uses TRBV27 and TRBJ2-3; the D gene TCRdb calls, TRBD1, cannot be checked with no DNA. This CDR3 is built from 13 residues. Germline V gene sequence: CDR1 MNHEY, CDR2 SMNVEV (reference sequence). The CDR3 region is CASSKPGLPGQYF.

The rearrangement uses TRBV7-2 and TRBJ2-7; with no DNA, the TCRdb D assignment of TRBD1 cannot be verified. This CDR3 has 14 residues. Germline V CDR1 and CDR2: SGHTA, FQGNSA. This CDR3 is CASSLLEGVGEQYF. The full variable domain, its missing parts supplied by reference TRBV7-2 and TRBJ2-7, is GAGVSQSPSNKVTEKGKDVELRCDPISGHTALYWYRQSLGQGLEFLIYFQGNSAPDKSGLPSDRFSAERTGGSVSTLTIQRTQQEDSAVYLCASSLLEGVGEQYFGPGTRLTVT.

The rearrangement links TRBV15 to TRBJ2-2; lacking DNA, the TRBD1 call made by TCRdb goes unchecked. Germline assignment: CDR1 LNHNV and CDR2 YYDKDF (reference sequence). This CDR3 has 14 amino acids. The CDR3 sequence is CATSRQGRSGELFF. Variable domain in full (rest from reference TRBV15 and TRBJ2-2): DAMVIQNPRYQVTQFGKPVTLSCSQTLNHNVMYWYQQKSSQAPKLLFHYYDKDFNNEADTPDNFQSRRPNTSFCFLDIRSPGLGDTAMYLCATSRQGRSGELFFGEGSRLTVL.

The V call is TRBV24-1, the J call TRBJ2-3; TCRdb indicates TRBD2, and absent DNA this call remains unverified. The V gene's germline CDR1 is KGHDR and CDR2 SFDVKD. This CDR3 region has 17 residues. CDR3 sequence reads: CATSEPGLADGSDTQYF.

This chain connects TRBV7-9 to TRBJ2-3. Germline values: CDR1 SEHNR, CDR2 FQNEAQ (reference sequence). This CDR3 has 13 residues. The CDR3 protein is CASSLHPTDTQYF.

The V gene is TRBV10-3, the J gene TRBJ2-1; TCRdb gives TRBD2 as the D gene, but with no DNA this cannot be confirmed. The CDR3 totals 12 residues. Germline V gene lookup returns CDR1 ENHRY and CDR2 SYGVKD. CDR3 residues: CAISEGMGGPFF.

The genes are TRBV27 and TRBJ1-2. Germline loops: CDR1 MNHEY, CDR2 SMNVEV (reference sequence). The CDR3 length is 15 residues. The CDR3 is CASSPTAGAPYGYTF.

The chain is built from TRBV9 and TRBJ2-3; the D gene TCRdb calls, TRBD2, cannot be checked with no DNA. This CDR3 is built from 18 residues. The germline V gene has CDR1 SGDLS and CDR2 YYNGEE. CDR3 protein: CASSETSGPYRGRDTQYF. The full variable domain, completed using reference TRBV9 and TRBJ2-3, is DSGVTQTPKHLITATGQRVTLRCSPRSGDLSVYWYQQSLDQGLQFLIQYYNGEERAKGNILERFSAQQFPDLHSELNLSSLELGDSALYFCASSETSGPYRGRDTQYFGPGTRLTVL.

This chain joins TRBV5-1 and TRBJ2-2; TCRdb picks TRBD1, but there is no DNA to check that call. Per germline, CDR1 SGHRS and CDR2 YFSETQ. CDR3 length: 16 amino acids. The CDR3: CASSLSMGPNTGELFF.

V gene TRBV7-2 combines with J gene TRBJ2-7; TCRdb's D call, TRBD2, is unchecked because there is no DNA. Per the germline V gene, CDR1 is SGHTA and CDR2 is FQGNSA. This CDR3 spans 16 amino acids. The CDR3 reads CASSRIGTSGSSEQYF.

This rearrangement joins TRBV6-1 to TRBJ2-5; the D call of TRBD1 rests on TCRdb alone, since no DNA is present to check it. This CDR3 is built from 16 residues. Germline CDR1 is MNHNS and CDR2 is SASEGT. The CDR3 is CASSDLGRDHQETQYF.

CDR3 sequence reads: CSARTSGMSEQYF. The V gene is TRBV20-1, the J gene TRBJ2-7; lacking DNA, the TRBD2 call made by TCRdb goes unchecked. The CDR3 is 13 residues long. CDR1 DFQATT and CDR2 SNEGSKA come from the germline V gene (reference sequence).

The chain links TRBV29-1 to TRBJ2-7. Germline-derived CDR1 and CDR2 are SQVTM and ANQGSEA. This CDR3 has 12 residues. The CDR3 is CSVDTPTYEQYF.

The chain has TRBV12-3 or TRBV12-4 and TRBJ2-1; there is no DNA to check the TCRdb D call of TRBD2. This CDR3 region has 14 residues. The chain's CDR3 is CASRAGGSYNEQFF.

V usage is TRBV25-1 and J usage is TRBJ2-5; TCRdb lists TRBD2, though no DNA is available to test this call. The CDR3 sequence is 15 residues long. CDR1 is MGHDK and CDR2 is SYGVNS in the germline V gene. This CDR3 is CASSDWGGIGETQYF.

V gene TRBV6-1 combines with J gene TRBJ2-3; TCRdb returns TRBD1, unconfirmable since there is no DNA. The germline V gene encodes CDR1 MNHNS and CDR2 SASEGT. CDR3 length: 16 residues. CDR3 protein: CASSRAGGRLTDTQYF.

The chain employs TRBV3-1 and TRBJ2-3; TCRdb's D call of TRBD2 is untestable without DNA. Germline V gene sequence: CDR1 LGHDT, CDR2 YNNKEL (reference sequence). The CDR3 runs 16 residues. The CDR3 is CASSPSWGGTHDTQYF.

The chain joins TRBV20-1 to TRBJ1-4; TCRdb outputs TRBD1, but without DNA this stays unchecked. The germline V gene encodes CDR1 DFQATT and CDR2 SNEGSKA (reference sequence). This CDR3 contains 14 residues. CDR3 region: CSAQQGTSDEKLFF.

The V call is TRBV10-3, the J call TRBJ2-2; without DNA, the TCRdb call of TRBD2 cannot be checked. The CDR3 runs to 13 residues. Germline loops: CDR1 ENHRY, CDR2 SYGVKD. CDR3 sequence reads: CAITPQRAGELFF.

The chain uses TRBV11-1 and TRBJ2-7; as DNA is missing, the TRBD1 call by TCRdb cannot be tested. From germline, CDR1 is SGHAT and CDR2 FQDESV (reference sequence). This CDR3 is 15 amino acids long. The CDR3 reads CASSLVIQGRDEQYF. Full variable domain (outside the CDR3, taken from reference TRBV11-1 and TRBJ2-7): EAEVAQSPRYKITEKSQAVAFWCDPISGHATLYWYRQILGQGPELLVQFQDESVVDDSQLPKDRFSAERLKGVDSTLKIQPAELGDSAMYLCASSLVIQGRDEQYFGPGTRLTVT.

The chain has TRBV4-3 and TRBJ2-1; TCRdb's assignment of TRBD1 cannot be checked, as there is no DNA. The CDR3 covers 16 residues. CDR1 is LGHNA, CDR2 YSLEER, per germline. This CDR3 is CASSQAIGQTYNEQFF.

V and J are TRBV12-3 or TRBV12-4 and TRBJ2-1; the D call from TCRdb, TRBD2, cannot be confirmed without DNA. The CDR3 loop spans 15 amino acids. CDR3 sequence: CASSLLGQKYNEQFF.

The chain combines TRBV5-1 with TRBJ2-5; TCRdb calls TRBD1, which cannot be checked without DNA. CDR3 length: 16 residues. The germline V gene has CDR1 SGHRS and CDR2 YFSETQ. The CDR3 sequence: CASSSSYGGREETQYF.